This T cell receptor (beta chain) was obtained from a study of shared clonotypes between healthy human individuals. At the level of the study: With ages of 18 to 49, the donors were two women and three men.

TCRdb's copy holds only in-frame clones and misses some; the assay was immunoSEQ multiplex PCR. The sample has fewer than 400,000 clones, 74% seen once; the top ten hold around 10%. The germline CDR1 and CDR2 sequences are SGHAT and FQNNGV. The CDR3 consists of 14 residues. After removal of 3 bases from V and 4 bases from J, the junction contained 4 bases not matched to a gene. This receptor was obtained from a man aged 30 to 45 in good health. Material: memory CD4+ T cells sorted from blood. The subset here: CD45RA-negative fraction. The chain joins TRBV11-2 to TRBJ2-5; TRBD1 agrees at 8 bases. CDR3 sequence (DNA): TGTGCCAGCAGCTTGTCAGGGGGCCGAGAGACCCAGTACTTC. This sequence encodes CASSLSGGRETQYF. The full variable domain, with the rest looked up from reference TRBV11-2 and TRBJ2-5, is EAGVAQSPRYKIIEKRQSVAFWCNPISGHATLYWYQQILGQGPKLLIQFQNNGVVDDSQLPKDRFSAERLKGVDSTLKIQPAKLEDSAVYLCASSLSGGRETQYFGPGTRLLVL.